These 28 T cell receptor beta chains were sequenced from one sample in a study of shared clonotypes between healthy human individuals. The naive CD8 subset, CD45RO-negative cells positively selected for CCR7, excluded terminally differentiated effector memory CD45RA+ cells. The assay was immunoSEQ multiplex PCR, and TCRdb's table has in-frame clones only and misses some. The table has about 820,000 clones, 85% to 95% seen once. Sequencing input: naive CD8+ T cells sorted from blood. The receptors originated from a man aged 25 to 40 in good health.

This sequence joins TRBV7-9 and TRBJ1-4; 9 bases line up with TRBD1. V was pared by 5 bases and J by 4 bases, with 2 bases of the junction left unmatched. The CDR3 runs to 14 residues. In germline, CDR1 is SEHNR, CDR2 FQNEAQ (reference sequence). The CDR3 reads CASSRDRVNEKLFF. The CDR3 nucleotides are TGTGCCAGCAGCCGGGACAGGGTTAATGAAAAACTGTTTTTT.

CDR3 nucleotides: TGTGCCAGCAGTTTGGGGGGCTATTCCGAGCAGTACTTC. Residues: CASSLGGYSEQYF. The chain links TRBV27 to TRBJ2-7, with D possibly called TRBD1 or TRBD2 (6 bases each). The V gene lost 3 bases and the J gene lost 6 bases, with 12 bases spanning the gap. The CDR3 is 13 amino acids. Germline loops: CDR1 MNHEY, CDR2 SMNVEV (reference sequence).

This sequence joins TRBV27 and TRBJ2-3; no clear D. V lost 5 bases and J lost 10, with 13 bases in between. Germline CDR1 reads MNHEY; CDR2 reads SMNVEV (reference sequence). The CDR3 sequence is 12 residues long. This chain's CDR3 is CASSPPERPQYF. In nucleotides, the CDR3 is TGTGCCAGCAGTCCACCCGAGCGCCCGCAGTATTTT.

The CDR3 is CASRKREAGAGTDTQYF. CDR3 nucleotide sequence: TGTGCCAGCAGGAAACGGGAAGCGGGAGCCGGCACAGATACGCAGTATTTT. This chain links TRBV7-9 with TRBJ2-3; 8 nucleotides match TRBD2. The CDR3 loop spans 17 amino acids. The V gene end was trimmed by 6 bases and the J gene end by 1 base; junction bases not matched to a gene: 12. Germline CDR1 and CDR2: SEHNR and FQNEAQ (reference sequence). Drawing the rest from reference TRBV7-9 and TRBJ2-3, the complete variable domain is DTGVSQNPRHKITKRGQNVTFRCDPISEHNRLYWYRQTLGQGPEFLTYFQNEAQLEKSRLLSDRFSAERPKGSFSTLEIQRTEQGDSAMYLCASRKREAGAGTDTQYFGPGTRLTVL.

V usage is TRBV4-2 and J usage is TRBJ2-7, with 8 bases matching TRBD1. Germline CDR1 LGHNA, CDR2 YNFKEQ. The CDR3 covers 16 residues. V lost 4 bases and J lost 5; bases outside the gene matches: 13. The DNA for the CDR3 is TGTGCCAGCAGCCCCGAACAGGGGGTCCTCTTTAACGAGCAGTACTTC. Amino acid sequence: CASSPEQGVLFNEQYF.

V gene TRBV6-6 combines with J gene TRBJ1-1, with 10 bases fitting TRBD1. From germline, CDR1 is MNHNY and CDR2 SVGAGI (reference sequence). The trim removed 4 bases at V and 5 bases at J, leaving 7 bases unmatched. The CDR3 extends over 15 amino acids. DNA for the CDR3: TGTGCCAGCAGTTTTTCGACAGGGGGCATAACTGAAGCTTTCTTT. Protein product: CASSFSTGGITEAFF.

The J gene is TRBJ1-2, the V gene TRBV9; D remains unclear. Germline CDR1 is SGDLS and CDR2 is YYNGEE. The CDR3 covers 15 residues. V shed 2 bases and J shed 4 bases, with 15 bases lying between them. The CDR3 loop is CASSVSRDESYGYTF. For the CDR3, the DNA is TGTGCCAGCAGCGTGTCCCGAGATGAGAGCTATGGCTACACCTTC.

The chain couples TRBV7-9 to TRBJ1-2; a possible D gene is TRBD1 (6 bases). V lost 1 base, J lost 2 bases, and 8 bases lay in between. There are 14 residues in the CDR3. Germline lookup yields CDR1 SEHNR and CDR2 FQNEAQ (reference sequence). In nucleotides, the CDR3 is TGTGCCAGCAGCTTAGATGGACAGAACTATGGCTACACCTTC. Translating gives CASSLDGQNYGYTF.

V is TRBV6-1 and J is TRBJ2-1, with 7 bases that match TRBD2. CDR3 length: 17 amino acids. The V and J ends lost 3 bases and 2 bases, in that order; junction bases with no gene match: 10. The germline gives CDR1 MNHNS, CDR2 SASEGT. CDR3 sequence (DNA): TGTGCCAGCAGTGACCCTTCTAGCGGACCGACCTACAATGAGCAGTTCTTC. The encoded protein is CASSDPSSGPTYNEQFF.

The V call is TRBV29-1, the J call TRBJ1-2, with 7 bases that match TRBD1. V shed 3 bases, J shed 5 bases, and the junction held 18 bases outside the gene matches. Germline V gene data show CDR1 as SQVTM and CDR2 as ANQGSEA. The CDR3 extends over 17 amino acids. CDR3 sequence (DNA): TGCAGCGTTGATGGTCCGGGTCGACAGGGCTTGTTTTATGGCTACACCTTC. Its translation is CSVDGPGRQGLFYGYTF.

The chain employs TRBV11-2 and TRBJ2-1; D gene unclear. The CDR3 covers 12 residues. Deletions cut 6 bases from V and 5 bases from J, with 8 bases between. Germline lookup yields CDR1 SGHAT and CDR2 FQNNGV. The chain's CDR3 is CASRTNDNEQFF. The CDR3 DNA reads TGTGCCAGCAGAACGAATGACAATGAGCAGTTCTTC.

The chain employs TRBV7-9 and TRBJ2-1, with 10 bases matching TRBD2. The CDR3 spans 16 residues. Germline CDR1 SEHNR, CDR2 FQNEAQ (reference sequence). The V and J ends lost 6 bases and 2 bases, in that order; junction bases with no gene match: 7. The CDR3 DNA follows: TGTGCCAGCAGGGTAGGGACTAGCGATACCTACAATGAGCAGTTCTTC. Its translation: CASRVGTSDTYNEQFF.

This clone has just a few counts. The chain links TRBV25-1 to TRBJ2-7; 7 bases are a match to TRBD1. Germline CDR1 MGHDK, CDR2 SYGVNS. V trimming: 9 bases; J trimming: 2 bases; junction bases outside the gene matches: 7. This CDR3 is built from 13 residues. Written as DNA, the CDR3 is TGTGCCAGTGATCCGGGACAGACCTACGAGCAGTACTTC. Translated, it gives CASDPGQTYEQYF.

The chain combines TRBV7-2 with TRBJ2-5; D might be TRBD1 (6 bases). The CDR3 consists of 14 residues. V was cut by 2 bases and J by 2 bases, with 9 bases left in between. Germline V gene data show CDR1 as SGHTA and CDR2 as FQGNSA. CDR3 DNA sequence: TGTGCCAGCAGCTTATGGACAGATCAAGAGACCCAGTACTTC. Protein product: CASSLWTDQETQYF.

V usage is TRBV7-3 and J usage is TRBJ2-1; no firm D call. This CDR3 spans 13 amino acids. Germline assignment: CDR1 SGHTA and CDR2 FQGTGA. V was cut by 3 bases and J by 7 bases, with 10 bases left in between. CDR3 in DNA: TGTGCCAGCAGCTTCAGTTATAGGAATGAGCAGTTCTTC. This encodes CASSFSYRNEQFF.

This chain connects TRBV2 to TRBJ2-7; D tentatively fits TRBD1 or TRBD2 (5 bases each). V lost 7 bases, J lost 0 bases, and 13 bases lay in between. Germline V gene lookup returns CDR1 SNHLY and CDR2 FYNNEI. The length of the CDR3 is 14 residues. The CDR3 here is CASMSRDGSYEQYF. DNA for the CDR3: TGTGCCAGCATGAGCCGGGACGGCTCCTACGAGCAGTACTTC. Full variable domain (remainder filled in from reference TRBV2 and TRBJ2-7): EPEVTQTPSHQVTQMGQEVILRCVPISNHLYFYWYRQILGQKVEFLVSFYNNEISEKSEIFDDQFSVERPDGSNFTLKIRSTKLEDSAMYFCASMSRDGSYEQYFGPGTRLTVT.

CDR3 sequence: CSGEGQKDDNEQFF. CDR3 sequence (DNA): TGCAGCGGTGAGGGACAGAAGGACGACAATGAGCAGTTCTTC. V and J are TRBV29-1 and TRBJ2-1, with 7 bases matching TRBD1. Germline V CDR1 and CDR2: SQVTM, ANQGSEA. V shed 7 bases and J 5 bases; nucleotides not matched to a gene: 11. This CDR3 has 14 residues.

V gene TRBV27 combines with J gene TRBJ1-4; D is unclear. V was cut by 3 bases and J by 3 bases, with 8 bases left in between. The CDR3 spans 14 residues. Germline CDR1 reads MNHEY; CDR2 reads SMNVEV (reference sequence). CDR3 sequence reads: CASSFPGANEKLFF. CDR3 nucleotide sequence: TGTGCCAGCAGTTTCCCGGGAGCTAATGAAAAACTGTTTTTT.

This chain links TRBV5-6 with TRBJ1-2; D remains ambiguous. The CDR3 is 11 amino acids. Germline V lookup: CDR1 SGHDT, CDR2 YYEEEE. The V gene lost 1 base and the J gene lost 3 bases, with 1 base spanning the gap. The CDR3 sequence is CASSLYYGYTF. The DNA of the CDR3 is TGTGCCAGCAGCTTGTACTATGGCTACACCTTC.

The chain joins TRBV7-6 to TRBJ2-2; D gene unclear. The CDR3 loop spans 14 amino acids. From germline, CDR1 is SGHVS and CDR2 FNYEAQ. The V and J ends lost 4 bases and 3 bases respectively, with 9 bases between them. The chain's CDR3 is CASSWERDTGELFF. CDR3 bases: TGTGCCAGCAGCTGGGAACGGGACACCGGGGAGCTGTTTTTT.

The chain uses TRBV4-1 and TRBJ1-5, with 8 nucleotides matching TRBD1. Unmatched junction bases numbered 10, after V lost 4 bases and J lost 8 bases. CDR1 and CDR2 from the germline V gene are MGHRA and YSYEKL. This CDR3 contains 15 residues. As DNA, the CDR3 is TGCGCCAGCAGCCCTTCCCCCCAGACAGGGGAGCCCCAGCATTTT. It translates to CASSPSPQTGEPQHF.

The chain recombines TRBV27 with TRBJ2-2; 15 bases match TRBD2. Trimming cost V 8 bases and J 2 bases; bases outside gene matches: 12. The germline gives CDR1 MNHEY, CDR2 SMNVEV (reference sequence). CDR3 length: 19 residues. CDR3 coding DNA: TGTGCCAGCCCTGGGACTAGCGGGAGGAGGGGGTCAAACACCGGGGAGCTGTTTTTT. Protein: CASPGTSGRRGSNTGELFF.

The V and J genes are TRBV29-1 and TRBJ2-7, with D possibly being TRBD2 (6 bases). V was shortened by 3 bases and J by 5 bases, with 14 bases between the two germline ends. Germline CDR1 SQVTM, CDR2 ANQGSEA. This CDR3 is built from 13 residues. CDR3 coding DNA: TGCAGCGTTGATTCGGGGAGGTCCCACGAGCAGTACTTC. Translated: CSVDSGRSHEQYF.

The V and J genes are TRBV6-5 and TRBJ1-1; D is ambiguous. Germline V gives CDR1 MNHEY, CDR2 SVGAGI. The CDR3 contains 13 residues. V dropped 7 bases and J dropped 0 bases, with 9 bases sitting between them. In DNA, the CDR3 is TGTGCCAGCAAGGAGGGTATGAACACTGAAGCTTTCTTT. This encodes CASKEGMNTEAFF.

The chain uses TRBV5-1 and TRBJ2-1; 15 bases map to TRBD2. The J segment lost 1 base and the V segment lost 2 bases, leaving 13 bases of the junction unmatched. This CDR3 is 21 amino acids long. Germline V gene data show CDR1 as SGHRS and CDR2 as YFSETQ. Here the CDR3 DNA reads TGCGCCAGCAGCTTACCCTCTCCGGGACTAGCGGGAGGCACGTCCTACAATGAGCAGTTCTTC. Translation gives CASSLPSPGLAGGTSYNEQFF. The full variable domain, rest sourced from reference TRBV5-1 and TRBJ2-1, is KAGVTQTPRYLIKTRGQQVTLSCSPISGHRSVSWYQQTPGQGLQFLFEYFSETQRNKGNFPGRFSGRQFSNSRSEMNVSTLELGDSALYLCASSLPSPGLAGGTSYNEQFFGPGTRLTVL.

V and J are TRBV9 and TRBJ2-2; maybe TRBD2 (5 bases). CDR3 length: 13 residues. Germline assignment: CDR1 SGDLS and CDR2 YYNGEE. Deletions cut 4 bases from V and 4 bases from J, with 8 bases between. The CDR3 is CASSPGGTGELFF. The CDR3 DNA sequence: TGTGCCAGCAGCCCCGGAGGCACCGGGGAGCTGTTTTTT. The variable domain in full, completed from reference TRBV9 and TRBJ2-2, reads DSGVTQTPKHLITATGQRVTLRCSPRSGDLSVYWYQQSLDQGLQFLIQYYNGEERAKGNILERFSAQQFPDLHSELNLSSLELGDSALYFCASSPGGTGELFFGEGSRLTVL.

This clone came up a few times. V gene TRBV6-6 combines with J gene TRBJ2-3; 8 bases are shared with TRBD2. CDR1 is MNHNY and CDR2 is SVGAGI in the germline V gene (reference sequence). Trimming took 0 bases from V and 4 from J; bases not matched to a gene: 3. The CDR3 is 15 amino acids. CDR3 sequence (DNA): TGTGCCAGCAGTTACTCCGGGACTAGATCAGATACGCAGTATTTT. Protein product: CASSYSGTRSDTQYF.

For this clone: Additional DNA sequences in this sample encode the identical CDR3. The chain employs TRBV7-9 and TRBJ2-7; D gene ambiguous. Trimming stripped 5 bases from V and 0 bases from J, with 8 bases between. This CDR3 region has 13 residues. Germline loops: CDR1 SEHNR, CDR2 FQNEAQ (reference sequence). Written as DNA, the CDR3 is TGTGCCAGCAGCCCTTCGAGCTCCTACGAGCAGTACTTC. Translation gives CASSPSSSYEQYF.